This T cell receptor (beta chain) was identified during a study of cytomegalovirus exposure and HLA in healthy donors. Generated by immunoSEQ multiplex PCR, the TCRdb table keeps only in-frame clones and is missing some. Among around 150,000 clones listed, approximately 91% were seen once. Worth noting for this clone: Its antigen is not identified.

Study-wide points: Most TCR sequences showed up rarely, but some public TCRs showed up in many donors. Specificity of three CMV-associated chains for CMV antigens was verified in vitro.

Sequenced: PBMCs. This receptor was taken from a man younger than 30 in good health and CMV-seronegative.

The CDR3 coding sequence is TGTGCCAGCAGTGAAACTAGCGGCATATTGGGCGGGGAGCTGTTTTTT. The encoded protein is CASSETSGILGGELFF. This chain connects TRBV6-1 to TRBJ2-2, with 8 nucleotides matching TRBD2. After removal of 2 bases from V and 7 bases from J, the junction contained 9 bases not matched to a gene. The CDR3 length is 16 residues. The germline V gene has CDR1 MNHNS and CDR2 SASEGT.